This T cell receptor (beta chain) was recorded in a study of blood T cell repertoires in COVID-19. Study overall: There were acute and convalescent COVID-19 samples, and they came from the United States, Italy and Spain. In each case, the material was cDNA or gDNA derived from T cells, B-cell-depleted T cells, or PBMCs.

The CDR3 covers 14 residues. CDR1 SGHRS and CDR2 YFSETQ come from the germline V gene. Trimming took off 3 bases at V and 0 bases at J, with 9 bases between the two ends. Only in-frame clones appear in the TCRdb table, and some are missing; sequencing was by immunoSEQ multiplex PCR. The sample lists about 35,000 clones, roughly 78% occurring once. The V and J genes are TRBV5-1 and TRBJ1-1; D not certain. The receptor comes from a man older than 75 with active or convalescent COVID-19. Specimen: peripheral blood. The CDR3 nucleotides read TGCGCCAGCAGCTCGACCGGGGTGAACACTGAAGCTTTCTTT. Its translation is CASSSTGVNTEAFF.